This T cell receptor (beta chain) stems from a study of blood T cell repertoires in COVID-19. This CDR3 has 13 amino acids. From germline, CDR1 is SGHTS and CDR2 YDEGEE. V gave up 2 bases and J gave up 5 bases, with 8 bases separating them. In the study's own analysis: By means of reference gene primer amplification, nucleated cell counts were estimated. This table comes from immunoSEQ multiplex PCR, and its TCRdb copy is limited to in-frame clones, with some not included. V and J calls and clone size are those listed in that table; D and trimming were worked out from the DNA. Of approximately 250,000 clones in the sample, approximately 90% were seen once.

This clonotype originated in a man aged 25 to 40 who had recovered from COVID-19. The sample comprised peripheral blood. The gene calls are TRBV5-8 and TRBJ1-5, with D maybe TRBD1 (5 bases). DNA of the CDR3: TGTGCCAGCAGCTTCTCGGGGGATCAGCCCCAGCATTTT. Protein product: CASSFSGDQPQHF.